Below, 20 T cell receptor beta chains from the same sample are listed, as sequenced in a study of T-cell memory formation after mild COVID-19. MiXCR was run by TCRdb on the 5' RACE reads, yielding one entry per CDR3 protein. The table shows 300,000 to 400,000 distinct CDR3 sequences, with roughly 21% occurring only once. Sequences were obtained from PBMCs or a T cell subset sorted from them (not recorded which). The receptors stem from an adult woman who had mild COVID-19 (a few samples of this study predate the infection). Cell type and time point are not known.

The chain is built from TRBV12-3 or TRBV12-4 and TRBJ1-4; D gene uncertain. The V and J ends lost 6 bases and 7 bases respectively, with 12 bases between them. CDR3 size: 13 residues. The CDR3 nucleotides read TGTGCCAGCAGCTCCACCACCGGTGAAAAACTGTTTTTT. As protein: CASSSTTGEKLFF.

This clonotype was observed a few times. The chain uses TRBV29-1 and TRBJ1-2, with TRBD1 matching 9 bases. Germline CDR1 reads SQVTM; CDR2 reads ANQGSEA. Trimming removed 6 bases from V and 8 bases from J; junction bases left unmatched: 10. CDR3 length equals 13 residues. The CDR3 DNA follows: TGCAGCGTCCCACCGGGACAGGGACGCGGCTACACCTTC. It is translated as CSVPPGQGRGYTF.

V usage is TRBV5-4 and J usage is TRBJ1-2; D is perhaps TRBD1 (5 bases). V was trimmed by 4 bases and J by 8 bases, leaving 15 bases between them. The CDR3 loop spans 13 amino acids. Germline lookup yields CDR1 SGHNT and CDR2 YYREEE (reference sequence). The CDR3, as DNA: TGTGCCAGCAGCGACCGGACAAGCGAGGGCTACACCTTC. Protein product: CASSDRTSEGYTF.

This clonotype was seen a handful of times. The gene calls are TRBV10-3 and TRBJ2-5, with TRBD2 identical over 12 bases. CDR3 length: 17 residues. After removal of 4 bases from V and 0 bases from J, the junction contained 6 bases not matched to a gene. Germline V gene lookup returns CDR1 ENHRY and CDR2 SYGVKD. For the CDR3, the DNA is TGTGCCATCAGTGGATCTGGGACTAGCGGGTACCAAGAGACCCAGTACTTC. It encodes CAISGSGTSGYQETQYF.

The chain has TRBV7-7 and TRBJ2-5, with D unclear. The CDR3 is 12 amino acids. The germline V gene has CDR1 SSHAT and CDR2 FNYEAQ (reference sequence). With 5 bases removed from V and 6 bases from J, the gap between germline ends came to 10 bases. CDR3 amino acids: CASSLSRKTQYF. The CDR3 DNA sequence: TGTGCCAGCAGCCTCAGCAGAAAGACCCAGTACTTC.

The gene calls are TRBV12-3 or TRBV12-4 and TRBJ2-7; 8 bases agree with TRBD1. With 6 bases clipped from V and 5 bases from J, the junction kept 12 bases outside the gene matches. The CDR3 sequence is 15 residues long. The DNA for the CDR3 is TGTGCCAGCAGGCCCTCAGGGGGCCAAGGCAACGAGCAGTACTTC. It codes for CASRPSGGQGNEQYF.

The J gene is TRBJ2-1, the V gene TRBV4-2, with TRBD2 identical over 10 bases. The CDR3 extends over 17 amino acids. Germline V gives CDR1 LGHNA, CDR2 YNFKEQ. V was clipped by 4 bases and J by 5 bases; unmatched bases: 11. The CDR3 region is CASSPRLRTSGHNEQFF. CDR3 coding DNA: TGTGCCAGCAGCCCACGGCTCCGGACTAGCGGACACAATGAGCAGTTCTTC.

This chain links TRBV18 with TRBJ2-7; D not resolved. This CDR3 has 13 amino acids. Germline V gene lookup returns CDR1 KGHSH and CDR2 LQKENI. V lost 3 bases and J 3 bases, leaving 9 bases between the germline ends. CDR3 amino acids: CASSPNFSYEQYF. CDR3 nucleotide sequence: TGTGCCAGCTCACCCAACTTCAGCTACGAGCAGTACTTC.

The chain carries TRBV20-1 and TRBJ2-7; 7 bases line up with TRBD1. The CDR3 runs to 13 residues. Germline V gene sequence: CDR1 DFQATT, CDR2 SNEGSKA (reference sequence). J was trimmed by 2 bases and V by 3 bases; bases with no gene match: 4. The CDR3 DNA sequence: TGCAGTGCTAGGCTTCAGGGGGCCTACGAGCAGTACTTC. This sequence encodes CSARLQGAYEQYF.

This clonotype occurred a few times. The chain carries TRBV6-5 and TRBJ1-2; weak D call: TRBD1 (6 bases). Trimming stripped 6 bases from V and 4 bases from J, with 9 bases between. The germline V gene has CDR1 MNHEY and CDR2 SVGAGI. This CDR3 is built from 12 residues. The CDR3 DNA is TGTGCCAGCAGCAGGGGAGCCTATGGCTACACCTTC. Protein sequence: CASSRGAYGYTF.

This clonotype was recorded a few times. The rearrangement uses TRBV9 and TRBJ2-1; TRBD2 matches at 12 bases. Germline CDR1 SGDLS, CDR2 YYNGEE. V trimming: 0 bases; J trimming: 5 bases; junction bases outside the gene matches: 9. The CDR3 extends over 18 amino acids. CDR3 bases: TGTGCCAGCAGCGTAGGACTAGCGGGAGAAGCCTACCACAATGAGCAGTTCTTC. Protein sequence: CASSVGLAGEAYHNEQFF. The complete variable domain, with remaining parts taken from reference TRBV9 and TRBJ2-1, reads DSGVTQTPKHLITATGQRVTLRCSPRSGDLSVYWYQQSLDQGLQFLIQYYNGEERAKGNILERFSAQQFPDLHSELNLSSLELGDSALYFCASSVGLAGEAYHNEQFFGPGTRLTVL.

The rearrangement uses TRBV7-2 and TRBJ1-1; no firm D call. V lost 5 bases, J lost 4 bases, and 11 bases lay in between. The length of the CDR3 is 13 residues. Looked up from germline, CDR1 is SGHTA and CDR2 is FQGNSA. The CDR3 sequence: CASSPQPVTEAFF. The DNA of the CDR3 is TGTGCCAGCAGCCCCCAGCCAGTCACTGAAGCTTTCTTT.

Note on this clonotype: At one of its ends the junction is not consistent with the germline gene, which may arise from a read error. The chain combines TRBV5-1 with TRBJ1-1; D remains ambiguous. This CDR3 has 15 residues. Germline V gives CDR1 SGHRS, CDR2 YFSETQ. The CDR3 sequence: CASSLVADMNTGAFF. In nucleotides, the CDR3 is TGCGCCAGCAGCTTGGTCGCAGACATGAACACTGGAGCTTTCTTT.

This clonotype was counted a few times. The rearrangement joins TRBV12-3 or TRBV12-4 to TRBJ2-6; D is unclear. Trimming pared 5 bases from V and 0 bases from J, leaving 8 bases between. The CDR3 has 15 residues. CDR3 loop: CASSQADSGANVLTF. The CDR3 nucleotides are TGTGCCAGCAGTCAGGCGGACTCTGGGGCCAACGTCCTGACTTTC.

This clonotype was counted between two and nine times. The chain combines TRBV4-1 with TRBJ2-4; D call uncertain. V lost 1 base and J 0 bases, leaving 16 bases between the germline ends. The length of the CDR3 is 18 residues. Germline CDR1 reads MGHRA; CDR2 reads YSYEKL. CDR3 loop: CASSQAPPETLAKNIQYF. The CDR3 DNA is TGCGCCAGCAGCCAAGCCCCCCCAGAGACCCTAGCCAAAAACATTCAGTACTTC.

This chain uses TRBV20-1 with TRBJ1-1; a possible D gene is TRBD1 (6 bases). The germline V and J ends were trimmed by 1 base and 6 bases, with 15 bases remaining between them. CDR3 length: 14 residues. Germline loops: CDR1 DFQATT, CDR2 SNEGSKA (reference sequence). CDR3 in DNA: TGCAGTGCTAGAGGGACAGTGCTGAGCGCTGAAGCTTTCTTT. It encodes CSARGTVLSAEAFF.

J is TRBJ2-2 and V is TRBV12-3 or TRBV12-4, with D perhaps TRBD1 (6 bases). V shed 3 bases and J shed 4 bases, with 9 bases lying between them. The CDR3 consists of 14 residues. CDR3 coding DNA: TGTGCCAGCAGTTTGAGGGGGTTCACCGGGGAGCTGTTTTTT. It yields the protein CASSLRGFTGELFF.

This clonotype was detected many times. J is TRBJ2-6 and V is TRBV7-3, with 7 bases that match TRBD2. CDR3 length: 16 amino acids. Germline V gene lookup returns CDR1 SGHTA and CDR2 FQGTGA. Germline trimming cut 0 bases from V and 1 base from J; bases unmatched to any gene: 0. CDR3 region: CASSLTGGSGANVLTF. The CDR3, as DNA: TGTGCCAGCAGCTTAACGGGAGGGTCTGGGGCCAACGTCCTGACTTTC.

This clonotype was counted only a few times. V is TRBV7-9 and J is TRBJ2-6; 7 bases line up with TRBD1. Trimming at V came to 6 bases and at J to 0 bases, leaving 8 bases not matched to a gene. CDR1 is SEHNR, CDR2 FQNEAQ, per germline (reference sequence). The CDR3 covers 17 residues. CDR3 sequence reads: CASRTGTVSSGANVLTF. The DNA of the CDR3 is TGTGCCAGCAGGACCGGGACAGTATCCTCTGGGGCCAACGTCCTGACTTTC.

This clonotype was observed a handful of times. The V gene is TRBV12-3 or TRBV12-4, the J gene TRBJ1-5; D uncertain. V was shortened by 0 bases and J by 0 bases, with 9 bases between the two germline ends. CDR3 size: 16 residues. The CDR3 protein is CASSLAGLYSNQPQHF. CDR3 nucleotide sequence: TGTGCCAGCAGTTTAGCGGGCCTGTATAGCAATCAGCCCCAGCATTTT.